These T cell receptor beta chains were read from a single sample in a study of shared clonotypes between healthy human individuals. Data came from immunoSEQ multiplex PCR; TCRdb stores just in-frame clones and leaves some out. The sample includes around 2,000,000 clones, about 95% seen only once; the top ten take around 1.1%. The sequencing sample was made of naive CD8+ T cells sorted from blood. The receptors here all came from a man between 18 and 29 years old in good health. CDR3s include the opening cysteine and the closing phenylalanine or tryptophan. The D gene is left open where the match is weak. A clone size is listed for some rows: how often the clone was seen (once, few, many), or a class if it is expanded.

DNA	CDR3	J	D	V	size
TGTGCCAGCAGCTTAAGGTCGGGACTCTACACCGGGGAGCTGTTTTTT	CASSLRSGLYTGELFF	TRBJ2-2	-	TRBV5-6	once
TGTGCCAGCAGCGGGCTGGACACTGAAGCTTTCTTT	CASSGLDTEAFF	TRBJ1-1	-	TRBV5-4	-
TGTGCCAGCAGTTACACCGGGACTAGCGGGTACGAGCAGTACTTC	CASSYTGTSGYEQYF	TRBJ2-7	TRBD2	TRBV6-6	-
TGTGCCAGCAGTTCCGGGACTAACTCCTACGAGCAGTACTTC	CASSSGTNSYEQYF	TRBJ2-7	TRBD2	TRBV27	-
TGTGCCAGTAGTATAGATGAGGACTCCGTCCACAACACCGGGGAGCTGTTTTTT	CASSIDEDSVHNTGELFF	TRBJ2-2	-	TRBV19	-
TGTGCCAGCAGTGAGCGGAATCAGCCCCAGCATTTT	CASSERNQPQHF	TRBJ1-5	-	TRBV2	-
TGCGCCAGCAGTGATCGCGGCGGCGGCTCCTACAATGAGCAGTTCTTC	CASSDRGGGSYNEQFF	TRBJ2-1	-	TRBV10-1	-
TGCGCCAGCAGCCAAGATCAGTATGAGCAGTTCTTC	CASSQDQYEQFF	TRBJ2-1	-	TRBV4-1	few
TGCGCCAGCAGCCAAGCCAGGTTGGCCTACGAGCAGTACTTC	CASSQARLAYEQYF	TRBJ2-7	-	TRBV4-1	-
TGTGCCAGCAGTGAATTAGGTGGGAACTATGGCTACACCTTC	CASSELGGNYGYTF	TRBJ1-2	-	TRBV6-1	-